The 29 T cell receptor beta chains listed next were all sequenced from one sample in a study of identical twins. TCRdb called the 5' RACE reads again in MiXCR, with one record for every CDR3 protein. The sample records around 95,000 distinct CDR3 sequences, under 6.5% being singletons. The specimen was memory T cells sorted from blood. The receptors here all came from a woman in her forties or fifties in good health.

There are many counts of this clonotype. The chain links TRBV7-8 to TRBJ2-5, with D possibly being TRBD1 (6 bases). Between the trimmed V and J ends, which lost 4 bases and 5 bases, there was a span of 20 bases. The CDR3 has 16 residues. Germline CDR1 reads SGHVS; CDR2 reads FQNEAQ. The CDR3 spells CASSSNGGQSRETQYF. In DNA, the CDR3 is TGTGCCAGCAGCTCGAACGGCGGACAGTCCCGCGAGACCCAGTACTTC.

This clonotype has a count of ten or more. This chain joins TRBV30 and TRBJ2-7; 9 bases are a match to TRBD1. Germline trimming cut 3 bases from V and 1 base from J; bases unmatched to any gene: 7. This CDR3 has 15 amino acids. The germline CDR1 and CDR2 sequences are GTSNPN and SVGIG (reference sequence). The CDR3 DNA reads TGTGCCTGGAGCCTGGGACAGGGCTCTTCCTACGAGCAGTACTTC. As protein: CAWSLGQGSSYEQYF.

In DNA, the CDR3 is TGTGCCAGCAGCTACAGGGTAGAGAATGAGCAGTTCTTC. Translating gives CASSYRVENEQFF. This rearrangement joins TRBV7-8 to TRBJ2-1, with a tentative D call TRBD1 (6 bases). Germline V gene sequence: CDR1 SGHVS, CDR2 FQNEAQ. The ends were cut back, 4 bases at V and 7 bases at J, with 11 bases in the middle. The CDR3 has 13 amino acids. The full variable domain, completed using reference TRBV7-8 and TRBJ2-1, is GAGVSQSPRYKVAKRGQDVALRCDPISGHVSLFWYQQALGQGPEFLTYFQNEAQLDKSGLPSDRFFAERPEGSVSTLKIQRTQQEDSAVYLCASSYRVENEQFFGPGTRLTVL.

This clonotype has ten or more counts. The CDR3 DNA sequence: TGTGCTAGTGGTCACCGGGACTACCTATCGGTTGAGCAGTTCTTC. This translates into CASGHRDYLSVEQFF. The chain carries TRBV12-5 and TRBJ2-1; 7 bases map to TRBD2. CDR1 and CDR2 (germline): LGHNT, FRNRAP. J lost 9 bases, V lost 5 bases, and 13 bases had no gene match. This CDR3 has 15 amino acids.

This clonotype showed up many times. The rearrangement joins TRBV29-1 to TRBJ2-1; D possibly corresponds to TRBD2 (6 bases). This CDR3 is 14 amino acids long. Between the trimmed V and J ends, which lost 7 bases and 8 bases, there was a span of 21 bases. Germline CDR1 is SQVTM and CDR2 is ANQGSEA. CDR3 in DNA: TGCAGCGGCCAACCGGGACGGGGGTTTGATGAGCAGTTCTTC. As protein: CSGQPGRGFDEQFF.

This clonotype was recorded many times. The rearrangement uses TRBV20-1 and TRBJ2-3; the D gene is possibly TRBD1 (5 bases). The CDR3 is made up of 16 amino acids. The germline V and J ends were trimmed by 6 bases and 2 bases, with 21 bases remaining between them. Germline-derived CDR1 and CDR2 are DFQATT and SNEGSKA (reference sequence). CDR3 sequence: CSANILGAGLTDTQYF. CDR3 nucleotides: TGCAGTGCGAACATACTTGGGGCAGGTCTCACAGATACGCAGTATTTT.

This clonotype was detected many times. The chain is built from TRBV5-1 and TRBJ2-7; D remains unclear. Trimming took off 0 bases at V and 0 bases at J, with 16 bases between the two ends. The CDR3 is 17 residues long. The V gene's germline CDR1 is SGHRS and CDR2 YFSETQ. In DNA form, the CDR3 reads TGCGCCAGCAGCTTGGGGCTCGACACTCCAAGCTCCTACGAGCAGTACTTC. This encodes CASSLGLDTPSSYEQYF.

At least ten counts were recorded for this clonotype. The chain has TRBV5-1 and TRBJ2-7; weak D call: TRBD2 (5 bases). V dropped 0 bases and J dropped 11 bases, with 18 bases sitting between them. The CDR3 spans 14 residues. CDR1 and CDR2 (germline): SGHRS, YFSETQ. For the CDR3, the DNA is TGCGCCAGCAGCTTGGCCGGATCGCCGGGGTTGGAGTACGTC. It translates to CASSLAGSPGLEYV.

This clonotype was counted a few times. This chain uses TRBV19 with TRBJ2-5, with TRBD1 as a possible D gene (6 bases). The V and J ends lost 9 bases and 7 bases respectively, with 18 bases between them. CDR1 and CDR2 (germline): LNHDA, SQIVND (reference sequence). The CDR3 consists of 13 residues. CDR3 sequence (DNA): TGTGCCAGCAAACAACAGGGTTCGGGGACCCAGTACTTC. Its protein is CASKQQGSGTQYF.

This clonotype was seen many times. This chain uses TRBV5-1 with TRBJ2-7, with a weak D call TRBD2 (6 bases). The V and J ends lost 0 bases and 7 bases respectively, with 17 bases between them. Germline values: CDR1 SGHRS, CDR2 YFSETQ. The CDR3 loop spans 15 amino acids. In DNA, the CDR3 is TGCGCCAGCAGCTTGGACGGGGGAGGATCCTCGGAGCAGTACTTC. Translation gives CASSLDGGGSSEQYF.

This clonotype was recorded many times. The chain combines TRBV5-1 with TRBJ2-7; D is possibly TRBD2 (5 bases). Between the trimmed V and J ends, which lost 2 bases and 5 bases, there was a span of 17 bases. CDR3 size: 15 residues. Germline V lookup: CDR1 SGHRS, CDR2 YFSETQ. The DNA of the CDR3 is TGCGCCAGCAGCTTCGGGCGGAACCCGAGGGACGAGCAGTACTTC. Amino acids: CASSFGRNPRDEQYF.

The chain joins TRBV6-4 to TRBJ2-3; D call uncertain. CDR1 is MRHNA and CDR2 is SNTAGT in the germline V gene. Trimming pared 4 bases from V and 4 bases from J, leaving 9 bases between. This CDR3 is built from 13 residues. The CDR3 sequence is CASSGTEADTQYF. The CDR3, as DNA: TGTGCCAGCAGTGGGACCGAAGCAGATACGCAGTATTTT.

This clonotype was picked up many times. The chain combines TRBV30 with TRBJ2-1, with no clear D. With 8 bases removed from V and 0 bases from J, the gap between germline ends came to 11 bases. The CDR3 is 13 residues long. Germline CDR1 and CDR2: GTSNPN and SVGIG (reference sequence). In nucleotides, the CDR3 is TGTGCCAGGGCCCTCCCCTCCTACAATGAGCAGTTCTTC. Amino acids: CARALPSYNEQFF.

This clonotype appeared many times. The chain is built from TRBV5-1 and TRBJ2-2; D gene ambiguous. CDR3 length: 13 residues. Trimming shortened V by 1 base and J by 8 bases, and 9 bases separated the two germline ends. Per germline, CDR1 SGHRS and CDR2 YFSETQ. The CDR3 spells CASSLLAGGELFF. For the CDR3, the DNA is TGCGCCAGCAGCTTGCTGGCCGGAGGGGAGCTGTTTTTT. The full variable domain, rest sourced from reference TRBV5-1 and TRBJ2-2, is KAGVTQTPRYLIKTRGQQVTLSCSPISGHRSVSWYQQTPGQGLQFLFEYFSETQRNKGNFPGRFSGRQFSNSRSEMNVSTLELGDSALYLCASSLLAGGELFFGEGSRLTVL.

This clonotype was seen more than once but under ten times. The gene calls are TRBV11-3 and TRBJ2-7, with 9 bases matching TRBD1. CDR3 length equals 13 residues. V shed 6 bases and J 6 bases; nucleotides not matched to a gene: 6. CDR1 SGHNT and CDR2 YENEEA come from the germline V gene. The CDR3 nucleotides are TGTGCCAGCAGATCGCCGGGACAGGGCGAGCAGTACTTC. Translated, it gives CASRSPGQGEQYF. Full variable domain (missing parts from reference TRBV11-3 and TRBJ2-7): EAGVVQSPRYKIIEKKQPVAFWCNPISGHNTLYWYLQNLGQGPELLIRYENEEAVDDSQLPKDRFSAERLKGVDSTLKIQPAELGDSAVYLCASRSPGQGEQYFGPGTRLTVT.

In this sample, this clonotype turned up many times. The rearrangement uses TRBV10-3 and TRBJ1-4; D is uncertain. The length of the CDR3 is 15 residues. The germline V and J ends were trimmed by 0 bases and 4 bases, with 9 bases remaining between them. Per the germline V gene, CDR1 is ENHRY and CDR2 is SYGVKD. DNA of the CDR3: TGTGCCATCAGTGAGTCCTTAGGATATAATGAAAAACTGTTTTTT. This encodes CAISESLGYNEKLFF.

The J gene is TRBJ2-1, the V gene TRBV20-1, with unresolved D. V lost 3 bases and J 12 bases, leaving 12 bases between the germline ends. CDR3 length: 11 amino acids. Germline values: CDR1 DFQATT, CDR2 SNEGSKA (reference sequence). The CDR3 nucleotides are TGCAGTGCTAGCGACGTGAACAGGCAGTTCTTC. The encoded protein is CSASDVNRQFF.

In its sample, this clonotype was seen many times. V usage is TRBV5-1 and J usage is TRBJ2-3; D not certain. Germline values: CDR1 SGHRS, CDR2 YFSETQ. Deletions cut 1 base from V and 2 bases from J, with 11 bases between. This CDR3 comprises 15 residues. The CDR3 loop is CASSLISPDTDTQYF. The CDR3 nucleotides are TGCGCCAGCAGCTTGATCAGCCCAGACACAGATACGCAGTATTTT. The variable domain in full, with the rest retrieved from reference TRBV5-1 and TRBJ2-3, is KAGVTQTPRYLIKTRGQQVTLSCSPISGHRSVSWYQQTPGQGLQFLFEYFSETQRNKGNFPGRFSGRQFSNSRSEMNVSTLELGDSALYLCASSLISPDTDTQYFGPGTRLTVL.

The sample holds many counts of this clonotype. This chain connects TRBV3-1 to TRBJ2-2; the match to TRBD2 covers 12 bases. Trimming removed 6 bases from V and 1 base from J; junction bases left unmatched: 3. The germline V gene encodes CDR1 LGHDT and CDR2 YNNKEL (reference sequence). CDR3 size: 16 residues. Written as DNA, the CDR3 is TGTGCCAGCAGACCGACTAGCGGGAGGAACACCGGGGAGCTGTTTTTT. Translating it yields CASRPTSGRNTGELFF.

This clonotype was seen many times. This rearrangement joins TRBV7-9 to TRBJ2-3; 7 nucleotides line up with TRBD1. Looked up from germline, CDR1 is SEHNR and CDR2 is FQNEAQ (reference sequence). The CDR3 length is 14 residues. After removal of 5 bases from V and 0 bases from J, the junction contained 2 bases not matched to a gene. CDR3 nucleotide sequence: TGTGCCAGCAGCGAACAGGGGAGCACAGATACGCAGTATTTT. It translates to CASSEQGSTDTQYF.

This clonotype was seen only a few times. V is TRBV4-1 and J is TRBJ1-6, with D uncertain. V gave up 0 bases and J gave up 6 bases, with 12 bases separating them. This CDR3 contains 16 residues. Germline values: CDR1 MGHRA, CDR2 YSYEKL. CDR3 in DNA: TGCGCCAGCAGCCAAGAAAGGACCTTTACTAATTCACCCCTCCACTTT. Protein product: CASSQERTFTNSPLHF.

In its sample, this clonotype was seen a few times. This chain links TRBV7-2 with TRBJ1-6, with no clear D. Trimming left V 1 base short and J 2 bases short, with 3 bases between. Germline V gene sequence: CDR1 SGHTA, CDR2 FQGNSA. The CDR3 runs 14 residues. In DNA, the CDR3 is TGTGCCAGCAGCTTAGGGCCCTATAATTCACCCCTCCACTTT. Translating gives CASSLGPYNSPLHF.

At least ten counts were recorded for this clonotype. The chain links TRBV12-3 or TRBV12-4 to TRBJ1-1; TRBD1 might be the D (5 bases). This CDR3 spans 16 amino acids. V dropped 5 bases and J dropped 5 bases, with 21 bases sitting between them. The CDR3 DNA follows: TGTGCCAGCAGTCGAGAGGCCGGTCAGGGTGGAACTGAAGCTTTCTTT. Translating gives CASSREAGQGGTEAFF.

This clonotype has ten or more counts. J is TRBJ2-7 and V is TRBV4-1; TRBD1 agrees at 8 bases. J gave up 0 bases and V 0 bases, and 10 bases lay outside the gene matches. The germline V gene has CDR1 MGHRA and CDR2 YSYEKL. This CDR3 has 18 amino acids. The CDR3 sequence is CASSQDPRTGGISYEQYF. CDR3 bases: TGCGCCAGCAGCCAAGATCCGCGCACAGGGGGTATCTCCTACGAGCAGTACTTC.

This clonotype was counted only a few times. The chain recombines TRBV7-9 with TRBJ2-5; 10 nucleotides line up with TRBD2. V shed 5 bases, J shed 5 bases, and the junction held 8 bases outside the gene matches. This CDR3 comprises 15 residues. Germline V CDR1 and CDR2: SEHNR, FQNEAQ (reference sequence). This CDR3 is CASSPLAGLSETQYF. CDR3 in DNA: TGTGCCAGCAGCCCACTAGCGGGGTTGTCGGAGACCCAGTACTTC.

This clonotype was recorded a few times. The rearrangement uses TRBV11-2 and TRBJ2-7; possible D gene TRBD2, 6 bases. Germline assignment: CDR1 SGHAT and CDR2 FQNNGV. CDR3 length: 16 residues. V shed 4 bases and J shed 8 bases, with 24 bases lying between them. CDR3 coding DNA: TGTGCCAGCAGCTCAGCCCGGGACTTCCTGGGTCTGAAGCAGTACGTC. Encoded protein: CASSSARDFLGLKQYV.

This clonotype appeared many times. V and J are TRBV7-2 and TRBJ2-1, with 15 bases matching TRBD2. The CDR3 has 19 residues. V trimming: 1 base; J trimming: 3 bases; junction bases outside the gene matches: 7. Germline V lookup: CDR1 SGHTA, CDR2 FQGNSA. CDR3 amino acids: CASSLVGTSGRRYYNEQFF. As DNA, the CDR3 is TGTGCCAGCAGCTTAGTGGGGACTAGCGGGAGGCGGTACTACAATGAGCAGTTCTTC.

This clonotype has ten or more counts. V is TRBV6-1 and J is TRBJ1-2; D remains unclear. The CDR3 contains 15 residues. The germline CDR1 and CDR2 sequences are MNHNS and SASEGT. V was clipped by 6 bases and J by 2 bases, with 16 bases between them. Here the CDR3 reads CASSARRAPNYGYTF. For the CDR3, the DNA is TGTGCCAGCAGCGCCCGGCGGGCCCCAAACTATGGCTACACCTTC.

This clonotype showed up many times. The rearrangement joins TRBV20-1 to TRBJ1-1, with unresolved D. CDR1 and CDR2 from the germline V gene are DFQATT and SNEGSKA (reference sequence). With 3 bases removed from V and 7 bases from J, the gap between germline ends came to 18 bases. The CDR3 length is 14 residues. DNA for the CDR3: TGCAGTGCTAGTAATATTTGGGGAACGGATGAAGCTTTCTTT. As protein: CSASNIWGTDEAFF.